This T cell receptor (beta chain) is from a study of identical twins. Whole-study results and caveats: Twins shared out-of-frame alpha sequences with excess low generation probability. Abundant beta clonotypes from cord blood bore fewer insertions; memory repertoires lacked this pattern.

The sample holds a few counts of this clonotype. Its specificity is unknown. Each CDR3 protein is one row after TCRdb ran MiXCR on the 5' RACE reads. The repertoire holds about 240,000 distinct CDR3 sequences, approximately 8% seen once, with 5.4% in the top ten. V lost 4 bases, J lost 6 bases, and 12 bases lay in between. CDR1 and CDR2 (germline): SEHNR, FQNEAQ (reference sequence). The CDR3 runs 14 residues. These data also featured in a second study, about yellow fever vaccine responses in identical twins. That paper states: Reported findings indicate that twins' vaccine T cell responses seemed partially convergent, partially personalized.

The origin of this receptor is a woman aged 18-29 years in good health. V gene TRBV7-9 combines with J gene TRBJ2-2; D is tentatively TRBD1 or TRBD2 (5 bases each). The sequenced sample was CD8+ T cells sorted from blood. In DNA, the CDR3 is TGTGCCAGCAGCTCCCCTCGGGGCCCCGGGGAGCTGTTTTTT. Amino acid sequence: CASSSPRGPGELFF.